The 32 T cell receptor beta chains below come from one sample, sequenced in a study of blood T cells in healthy people across ages. Combining a sample-barcoded 5' primer with a J-beta primer mix, a second PCR ran for about 6 to 12 cycles. From the 5' RACE reads, TCRdb called clonotypes with MiXCR, one entry per CDR3 protein. The sample lists around 500,000 distinct CDR3 sequences, about 27% seen once, with about 3.3% in the top ten. This sample was also put to use in a study of T cells of mothers and their children.

What was sequenced was blood. All receptors derive from a boy between 2 and 10 years old in good health.

V is TRBV29-1 and J is TRBJ2-7, with TRBD1 identical over 9 bases. This CDR3 region has 13 residues. The V and J ends lost 4 bases and 4 bases, in that order; junction bases with no gene match: 5. The V gene's germline CDR1 is SQVTM and CDR2 ANQGSEA. CDR3 nucleotides: TGCAGCGTTGGTCCGGACAGGGGTTACGAGCAGTACGTC. It translates to CSVGPDRGYEQYV.

V and J are TRBV6-6 and TRBJ1-1, with D perhaps matching TRBD1 (5 bases). V gave up 6 bases and J gave up 4 bases, with 12 bases separating them. CDR3 length equals 13 residues. Germline CDR1 and CDR2: MNHNY and SVGAGI (reference sequence). Written as DNA, the CDR3 is TGTGCCAGCAGCACCTCAGGGTTCACTGAAGCTTTCTTT. It codes for CASSTSGFTEAFF.

Only a few counts were recorded for this clonotype. The J gene is TRBJ2-1, the V gene TRBV30; D not resolved. The germline V gene has CDR1 GTSNPN and CDR2 SVGIG (reference sequence). Trimming shortened V by 0 bases and J by 4 bases, and 13 bases separated the two germline ends. This CDR3 has 15 amino acids. This chain's CDR3 is CAWSVGSSPYNEQFF. The CDR3 DNA sequence: TGTGCCTGGAGTGTAGGTAGCAGCCCTTACAATGAGCAGTTCTTC.

This clonotype is a singleton in its sample. The J gene is TRBJ2-1, the V gene TRBV2, with no clear D. V lost 0 bases and J 0 bases, leaving 9 bases between the germline ends. From germline, CDR1 is SNHLY and CDR2 FYNNEI. The length of the CDR3 is 16 residues. The CDR3 DNA is TGTGCCAGCAGTGAAGCAGTGATAGGCTCCTACAATGAGCAGTTCTTC. Its translation: CASSEAVIGSYNEQFF. Filled out from reference TRBV2 and TRBJ2-1, the complete variable domain reads EPEVTQTPSHQVTQMGQEVILRCVPISNHLYFYWYRQILGQKVEFLVSFYNNEISEKSEIFDDQFSVERPDGSNFTLKIRSTKLEDSAMYFCASSEAVIGSYNEQFFGPGTRLTVL.

This clonotype was counted a few times. The rearrangement uses TRBV10-3 and TRBJ2-3; D unresolved. There are 12 residues in the CDR3. Germline V gene data show CDR1 as ENHRY and CDR2 as SYGVKD. Trimming cost V 3 bases and J 6 bases, with 7 bases left between them. CDR3 DNA sequence: TGTGCCATCAGTGACCAGTTTGATACGCAGTATTTT. It codes for CAISDQFDTQYF.

The chain is built from TRBV4-1 and TRBJ2-2, with a possible D match to TRBD2 (5 bases). The CDR3 is 14 amino acids. Between the trimmed V and J ends, which lost 4 bases and 4 bases, there was a span of 10 bases. Per germline, CDR1 MGHRA and CDR2 YSYEKL. The CDR3 here is CASSRTWSTGELFF. CDR3 nucleotides: TGCGCCAGCAGCCGGACTTGGAGCACCGGGGAGCTGTTTTTT.

This clonotype was counted a few times. A read error may account for a junction end that differs from germline. The V gene is TRBV13, the J gene TRBJ2-5; perhaps TRBD1 as D (6 bases). CDR3 length: 14 residues. CDR1 and CDR2 (germline): PRHDT, FYEKMQ (reference sequence). CDR3 coding DNA: TGTGCCAGCAGCCTCCGACAGGACCAGGAGACCCAGTACTTC. As protein: CASSLRQDQETQYF.

This chain connects TRBV18 to TRBJ2-2; maybe TRBD1 (6 bases). The germline V and J ends were trimmed by 3 bases and 7 bases, with 9 bases remaining between them. CDR1 and CDR2 (germline): KGHSH, LQKENI. The CDR3 contains 13 residues. CDR3 residues: CASSPDSFGELFF. The CDR3 DNA follows: TGTGCCAGCTCACCGGACAGTTTCGGGGAGCTGTTTTTT.

This clonotype was seen only a few times. J is TRBJ1-4 and V is TRBV11-2; a possible D gene is TRBD1 (6 bases). This CDR3 has 15 residues. Deletions cut 0 bases from V and 7 bases from J, with 12 bases between. CDR1 is SGHAT and CDR2 is FQNNGV in the germline V gene. CDR3 protein: CASSLDWGAVEKLFF. DNA for the CDR3: TGTGCCAGCAGCTTAGATTGGGGGGCTGTTGAAAAACTGTTTTTT.

This clonotype has only a few counts. One end of the junction is discordant with germline, which a read error may explain. The chain has TRBV20-1 and TRBJ2-5; D might be TRBD1 (6 bases). Germline V CDR1 and CDR2: DFQATT, SNEGSKA (reference sequence). This CDR3 region has 14 residues. The CDR3 loop is CSAPTGTPQETQYF. In DNA, the CDR3 is TGCAGTGCTCCCACCGGGACACCTCAAGAGACCCAATACTTC.

V is TRBV7-2 and J is TRBJ2-1; no clear D gene. This CDR3 has 15 residues. Germline CDR1 SGHTA, CDR2 FQGNSA. The V end was cut by 5 bases, the J end by 0 bases, with 11 bases between. CDR3 region: CASSPGPSSYNEQFF. CDR3 DNA: TGTGCCAGCAGCCCCGGGCCGAGCTCCTACAATGAGCAGTTCTTC.

This clonotype was seen a handful of times. The junction and the germline gene differ at one end; a read error may be behind it. J is TRBJ1-2 and V is TRBV5-1; no clear D. The germline V gene has CDR1 SGHRS and CDR2 YFSETQ. This CDR3 region has 12 residues. The chain's CDR3 is CASSLADGPKDF. The DNA of the CDR3 is TGCGCCAGCAGCTTGGCGGACGGACCTAAGGACTTC.

V gene TRBV12-3 or TRBV12-4 combines with J gene TRBJ2-3; D remains ambiguous. This CDR3 contains 15 residues. Trimming pared 5 bases from V and 1 base from J, leaving 13 bases between. The CDR3 loop reads CASSASTPGTDTQYF. Written as DNA, the CDR3 is TGTGCCAGCAGTGCCTCTACCCCGGGCACAGATACGCAGTATTTT.

This clonotype came up a few times. The chain recombines TRBV3-1 with TRBJ1-2; D ambiguous. The CDR3 is 12 amino acids. Trimming stripped 1 base from V and 8 bases from J, with 8 bases between. CDR1 is LGHDT and CDR2 is YNNKEL in the germline V gene (reference sequence). CDR3 loop: CASSQGHQGYTF. DNA for the CDR3: TGTGCCAGCAGCCAAGGCCATCAGGGCTACACCTTC.

The chain has TRBV9 and TRBJ2-7; 11 bases align to TRBD1. CDR1 and CDR2 from the germline V gene are SGDLS and YYNGEE. The CDR3 is 16 residues long. V trimming: 3 bases; J trimming: 4 bases; junction bases outside the gene matches: 9. The CDR3 spells CASSGPGTGGLYEQYF. CDR3 DNA: TGTGCCAGCAGCGGACCCGGGACAGGGGGTTTGTACGAGCAGTACTTC.

The V call is TRBV20-1, the J call TRBJ2-7; D gene uncertain. Germline CDR1 and CDR2: DFQATT and SNEGSKA (reference sequence). The ends were cut back, 5 bases at V and 2 bases at J, with 25 bases in the middle. The CDR3 contains 17 residues. As DNA, the CDR3 is TGCAGTGCTCTAGTCCCCCCCCGGAGCGACCCGACCTACGAGCAGTACTTC. It is translated as CSALVPPRSDPTYEQYF.

The V and J genes are TRBV6-2 or TRBV6-3 and TRBJ1-1; no clear D. Trimming took 0 bases from V and 6 from J, leaving 11 bases between them. Per the germline V gene, CDR1 is MNHEY and CDR2 is SVGEGT. This CDR3 is 14 amino acids long. In nucleotides, the CDR3 is TGTGCCAGCAGTTACTCCCCTCTGGGCGCTGAAGCTTTCTTT. Translation gives CASSYSPLGAEAFF.

This clonotype was found a few times. The chain uses TRBV6-6 and TRBJ1-2, with D unclear. Looked up from germline, CDR1 is MNHNY and CDR2 is SVGAGI (reference sequence). Trimming removed 6 bases at V and 8 bases at J, with 13 bases between. The CDR3 has 12 residues. The CDR3 spells CASRRLTEGYTF. The CDR3 coding sequence is TGTGCCAGCAGGCGATTGACTGAAGGCTACACCTTC.

This sequence joins TRBV11-2 and TRBJ2-1; 8 nucleotides agree with TRBD2. The J call is in doubt because the DNA end fits TRBJ2-5 better. In germline, CDR1 is SGHAT, CDR2 FQNNGV. The CDR3 spans 15 residues. CDR3 bases: TGTGCCAGCAGACCCCTAGCGGGCCCTTTTTTGGGCCAGTACTTC. Translation gives CASRPLAGPFLGQYF.

The V gene is TRBV12-3 or TRBV12-4, the J gene TRBJ2-2; D not certain. V shed 9 bases and J shed 2 bases, with 1 base lying between them. This CDR3 region has 10 residues. CDR3 DNA sequence: TGTGCCAGAAACACCGGGGAGCTGTTTTTT. This encodes CARNTGELFF.

This rearrangement joins TRBV12-5 to TRBJ2-1, with D uncertain. Trimming left V 6 bases short and J 7 bases short, with 10 bases between. The V gene's germline CDR1 is LGHNT and CDR2 FRNRAP. The CDR3 consists of 12 residues. The CDR3 reads CASGRGWNEQFF. CDR3 coding DNA: TGTGCTAGTGGCCGTGGGTGGAATGAGCAGTTCTTC.

In this sample, this clonotype turned up once. This chain uses TRBV5-1 with TRBJ2-1, with D possibly called TRBD1 or TRBD2 (6 bases each). This CDR3 spans 14 amino acids. V was trimmed by 5 bases and J by 6 bases, leaving 15 bases between them. The germline V gene encodes CDR1 SGHRS and CDR2 YFSETQ. CDR3: CASRQGGSRNEQFF. In nucleotides, the CDR3 is TGCGCCAGCAGGCAAGGGGGGTCCCGCAATGAGCAGTTCTTC.

This clonotype appeared a few times. The rearrangement links TRBV20-1 to TRBJ2-7; no clear D. This CDR3 region has 14 residues. V was trimmed by 2 bases and J by 4 bases, leaving 15 bases between them. CDR1 and CDR2 from the germline V gene are DFQATT and SNEGSKA (reference sequence). CDR3 DNA: TGCAGTGCTAGACTCCTGGCTTCGACGTACGAGCAGTACTTC. It yields the protein CSARLLASTYEQYF.

This clonotype was observed a handful of times. V gene TRBV12-3 or TRBV12-4 combines with J gene TRBJ2-5; D is unclear. V gave up 11 bases and J gave up 1 base, with 14 bases separating them. The CDR3 has 13 amino acids. In nucleotides, the CDR3 is TGTGCCCGCACGCGGAAGGGCCAAGAGACCCAGTACTTC. As protein: CARTRKGQETQYF.

In this sample, this clonotype turned up a few times. J is TRBJ2-1 and V is TRBV10-3, with D perhaps TRBD2 (5 bases). Germline CDR1 and CDR2: ENHRY and SYGVKD. This CDR3 has 15 amino acids. Deletions cut 0 bases from V and 5 bases from J, with 11 bases between. The CDR3 spells CAISESSGKNNEQFF. DNA for the CDR3: TGTGCCATCAGTGAGTCGAGCGGTAAGAACAATGAGCAGTTCTTC.

DNA of the CDR3: TGTGCCAGCTCTCCCGGACAGGATGAAAAACTGTTTTTT. The encoded protein is CASSPGQDEKLFF. This chain joins TRBV18 and TRBJ1-4; TRBD1 agrees at 7 bases. The length of the CDR3 is 13 residues. The V segment lost 6 bases and the J segment 6 bases; nucleotides outside the gene matches: 4. Looked up from germline, CDR1 is KGHSH and CDR2 is LQKENI.

This rearrangement joins TRBV6-6 to TRBJ2-5, with 9 bases fitting TRBD2. This CDR3 contains 14 residues. In germline, CDR1 is MNHNY, CDR2 SVGAGI (reference sequence). V lost 3 bases to trimming and J lost 6 bases; unmatched junction nucleotides: 5. The CDR3 bases are TGTGCCAGCAGTTATTTGGCGGGGGGGAAGACCCAGTACTTC. Translation: CASSYLAGGKTQYF.

The V and J genes are TRBV5-6 and TRBJ2-1; 9 bases fit TRBD2. J was trimmed by 3 bases and V by 6 bases; bases with no gene match: 10. The CDR3 is made up of 16 amino acids. CDR1 SGHDT and CDR2 YYEEEE come from the germline V gene. Here the CDR3 reads CASIPWGSGSYNEQFF. The CDR3, as DNA: TGTGCCAGCATCCCTTGGGGTAGCGGGAGCTACAATGAGCAGTTCTTC.

This clonotype was counted a few times. The J gene is TRBJ2-3, the V gene TRBV5-1; 9 nucleotides line up with TRBD1. Per germline, CDR1 SGHRS and CDR2 YFSETQ. The CDR3 is 15 residues long. J lost 2 bases, V lost 2 bases, and 3 bases had no gene match. The CDR3: CASSFTGGYTDTQYF. For the CDR3, the DNA is TGCGCCAGCAGCTTTACAGGGGGCTACACAGATACGCAGTATTTT.

V usage is TRBV25-1 and J usage is TRBJ2-5; D might be TRBD2 (6 bases). Germline assignment: CDR1 MGHDK and CDR2 SYGVNS. Trimming pared 8 bases from V and 9 bases from J, leaving 10 bases between. The CDR3 spans 10 residues. Written as DNA, the CDR3 is TGTGCCAGCTTCGGGAGCGCCCAGTACTTC. Translation: CASFGSAQYF.

This clonotype has a handful of counts. V is TRBV7-9 and J is TRBJ2-7; D unresolved. Near its end, the DNA agrees better with TRBJ2-5, so the J call may be wrong. Germline V CDR1 and CDR2: SEHNR, FQNEAQ (reference sequence). The CDR3 contains 13 residues. The CDR3 spells CASDNEMGETQYF. The CDR3 DNA follows: TGTGCCAGCGACAACGAGATGGGGGAGACCCAGTACTTC.

This chain uses TRBV14 with TRBJ2-5; D might be TRBD2 (6 bases). The J call may be faulty, since TRBJ2-1 better matches the DNA end. The CDR3 contains 14 residues. Germline V gene data show CDR1 as SGHDN and CDR2 as FVKESK. The CDR3 coding sequence is TGTGCCAGCAGCCTATTGCCGGGGGTCAATGAGCAGTTCTTC. It codes for CASSLLPGVNEQFF.